This T cell receptor (beta chain) was captured by sequencing in a study of blood T cells in healthy people across ages. Broader study findings: There was no known CMV status for donors, so expanded clonotype changes were possibly confounded.

Concerning this clonotype: What it binds is unknown.

The V gene end was trimmed by 5 bases and the J gene end by 4 bases; junction bases not matched to a gene: 7. The CDR3 spans 15 residues. Germline values: CDR1 DFQATT, CDR2 SNEGSKA (reference sequence). Then a second PCR, running about 6 to 11 cycles, was carried out with a sample-barcoded 5' primer and a J-beta primer mix. The template-switch adaptor, which had 12 random nucleotides, put a tag on each cDNA molecule. TCRdb redid the calling of the 5' RACE reads with MiXCR, one entry per CDR3 protein. The table includes some 710,000 distinct CDR3 sequences, 35% to 60% detected once. This TCR came from a man at least 80 years old in good health. The sample comprised blood. The V call is TRBV20-1, the J call TRBJ2-1; 11 nucleotides agree with TRBD2. In DNA form, the CDR3 reads TGCAGTGCTGGACCGGGACTAGCGGCTTACAATGAGCAGTTCTTC. Translation: CSAGPGLAAYNEQFF.